The rows below give T cell receptor beta chains drawn from one sample of a study of beta chain features in type 1 diabetes. Produced via immunoSEQ multiplex PCR; TCRdb's table is partial and in-frame only. This table holds about 360,000 clones, around an eighth found once. The material sequenced was naive CD4+ T cells from blood. The source of these receptors is a man younger than 35 in good health. Each CDR3 is given with its conserved first and last residue. The order of the fields is CDR3 length, clone size, D gene, V gene, J gene, CDR3 protein, CDR3 DNA. The D gene is left open where the match is weak. Clone sizes are given selectively: once, few, many, or a class where the clone is expanded.

>13|few|TRBD1|TRBV18|TRBJ1-2
CASSPDRAYGYTF
TGTGCCAGCTCACCGGACAGGGCGTATGGCTACACCTTC
>16|few|TRBD1|TRBV19|TRBJ2-2
CASRLRQGAETGELFF
TGTGCCAGTAGGTTGAGACAGGGGGCAGAAACCGGGGAGCTGTTTTTT
>14|.|.|TRBV9|TRBJ2-7
CASSATQGAYEQYF
TGTGCCAGCAGTGCTACCCAGGGCGCCTACGAGCAGTACTTC
>13|few|.|TRBV18|TRBJ1-2
CASSPAGHYGYTF
TGTGCCAGCTCCCCTGCAGGGCACTATGGCTACACCTTC
>18|few|TRBD1|TRBV30|TRBJ2-6
CAWSPPRTGPSGANVLTF
TGTGCCTGGAGTCCGCCCCGGACAGGCCCCTCTGGGGCCAACGTCCTGACTTTC
>13|few|.|TRBV28|TRBJ2-7
CASRQTGKGEQYF
TGTGCCAGCAGACAAACAGGGAAGGGGGAGCAGTACTTC
>19|.|TRBD1|TRBV4-2|TRBJ1-4
CASSQDPAQGVGTNEKLFF
TGTGCCAGCAGCCAAGACCCGGCTCAGGGGGTAGGCACTAATGAAAAACTGTTTTTT
>15|few|.|TRBV9|TRBJ1-6
CASVGGDGRNSPLHF
TGTGCCAGCGTCGGAGGGGATGGGCGTAATTCACCCCTCCACTTT
>14|.|TRBD2|TRBV6-5|TRBJ2-7
CASSYSAGSYEQYF
TGTGCCAGCAGTTACTCAGCGGGGAGCTACGAGCAGTACTTC
>13|.|TRBD2|TRBV7-3|TRBJ2-2
CASAGGPNGELFF
TGTGCGTCAGCGGGAGGGCCTAACGGGGAGCTGTTTTTT
>14|.|TRBD2|TRBV10-3|TRBJ2-2
CATGTSEGSGELFF
TGTGCCACAGGGACTAGCGAGGGGTCCGGGGAGCTGTTTTTT
>16|few|TRBD1|TRBV2|TRBJ1-2
CASSPTRAGGSYGYTF
TGTGCCAGCAGTCCAACACGGGCAGGGGGCAGCTATGGCTACACCTTC
>14|once|.|TRBV28|TRBJ1-4
CASSLGGSNEKLFF
TGTGCCAGCAGTTTAGGAGGCAGTAATGAAAAACTGTTTTTT
>13|.|.|TRBV5-4|TRBJ2-1
CASSFPRDNEQFF
TGTGCCAGCAGCTTCCCCCGCGACAATGAGCAGTTCTTC
>12|.|.|TRBV28|TRBJ1-6
CASSFNSYPLHF
TGTGCCAGCAGTTTTAACAGTTATCCCCTCCACTTT
>13|.|.|TRBV11-2|TRBJ2-5
CASSFRVQETQYF
TGTGCCAGCAGCTTCCGGGTTCAAGAGACCCAGTACTTC
>14|few|TRBD1|TRBV29-1|TRBJ2-7
CSVAQGQGAGEQYF
TGCAGCGTTGCCCAGGGACAGGGGGCCGGCGAGCAGTACTTC
>14|.|TRBD1|TRBV10-3|TRBJ2-7
CAISSGTGDFEQYF
TGTGCCATCAGTTCCGGGACAGGGGATTTCGAGCAGTACTTC
>15|.|TRBD2|TRBV7-2|TRBJ2-7
CASSSTSGRALEQYF
TGTGCCAGCAGCTCTACTAGCGGGAGGGCCCTCGAGCAGTACTTC
>15|.|.|TRBV9|TRBJ2-5
CASSVAPDRSEAQYF
TGTGCCAGCAGCGTAGCCCCCGACAGGAGCGAGGCCCAGTACTTC
>16|few|TRBD2|TRBV7-3|TRBJ2-3
CASSKTSGRTANTQYF
TGTGCCAGCAGCAAGACTAGCGGGAGGACCGCGAATACGCAGTATTTT
>15|.|TRBD1|TRBV5-1|TRBJ2-7
CASSAGQGLSYEQYF
TGCGCCAGCAGCGCAGGACAGGGTTTGTCCTACGAGCAGTACTTC
>15|few|TRBD2|TRBV7-3|TRBJ2-1
CASSLSGSSYNEQFF
TGTGCCAGCAGCTTAAGCGGGAGCTCCTACAATGAGCAGTTCTTC
>18|.|TRBD1|TRBV5-4|TRBJ2-1
CASRYGQGDPSSYNEQFF
TGTGCCAGCAGATATGGACAGGGGGACCCTAGCTCCTACAATGAGCAGTTCTTC
>18|.|TRBD1|TRBV7-8|TRBJ1-4
CASSSARQGRRRNEKLFF
TGTGCCAGCAGCTCGGCCCGACAGGGAAGGCGCCGTAATGAAAAACTGTTTTTT
>15|once|TRBD2|TRBV5-1|TRBJ2-1
CASSFSSGRYNEQFF
TGCGCCAGCAGCTTTTCTAGCGGGAGGTACAATGAGCAGTTCTTC
>12|few|.|TRBV30|TRBJ1-5
CAWSGGNQPQHF
TGTGCCTGGAGTGGAGGGAATCAGCCCCAGCATTTT
>17|.|TRBD1|TRBV7-2|TRBJ2-4
CASSLVGGLAGTGLQYF
TGTGCCAGCAGCTTAGTAGGGGGCTTAGCCGGGACAGGGTTACAGTACTTC